The 17 T cell receptor beta chains given below trace back to one sample, sequenced in a study of response to subunit inactivated influenza vaccine. TCRdb re-called the RT-PCR reads with MiXCR, one entry per CDR3 protein. The sample lists about 310,000 distinct CDR3 sequences, 21% occurring once. The sequencing here drew on PBMCs from blood, taken 21 months after vaccination. Every receptor here comes from a man between 50 and 69 years old who received an inactivated influenza vaccine.

This clonotype was picked up a small number of times. V usage is TRBV3-1 and J usage is TRBJ2-3; D gene unclear. The CDR3 has 12 amino acids. V lost 5 bases to trimming and J lost 7 bases, with 10 bases between them. Germline V gene data show CDR1 as LGHDT and CDR2 as YNNKEL (reference sequence). This CDR3 reads CASSSTTNTQYF. In nucleotides, the CDR3 is TGTGCCAGCAGCTCTACGACAAATACGCAGTATTTT.

Many counts were recorded for this clonotype. The rearrangement joins TRBV7-9 to TRBJ1-1, with D unresolved. CDR1 and CDR2 (germline): SEHNR, FQNEAQ (reference sequence). This CDR3 has 14 residues. The ends were cut back, 3 bases at V and 4 bases at J, with 12 bases in the middle. CDR3 sequence reads: CASSFIGSGTEAFF. In DNA, the CDR3 is TGTGCCAGCAGCTTCATCGGAAGCGGCACTGAAGCTTTCTTT.

About this clonotype: A clone one base away is much larger, so this may be a read error. The chain joins TRBV7-9 to TRBJ1-2, with 7 positions matching TRBD1. The CDR3 extends over 13 amino acids. Germline V CDR1 and CDR2: SEHNR, FQNEAQ (reference sequence). V trimming: 5 bases; J trimming: 3 bases; junction bases outside the gene matches: 3. The CDR3 protein is CASSHGQDYGYTF. CDR3 coding DNA: TGTGCCAGCAGCCACGGACAGGACTATGGCTACACCTTC.

This clonotype was observed a handful of times. DNA of the CDR3: TGCAGTGCTAGGCCCACTGACCTAGCGGGTTCCTACGAGCAGTACTTC. Amino acid sequence: CSARPTDLAGSYEQYF. The chain carries TRBV20-1 and TRBJ2-7; 8 bases align to TRBD2. Germline values: CDR1 DFQATT, CDR2 SNEGSKA (reference sequence). J lost 1 base, V lost 3 bases, and 11 bases had no gene match. The CDR3 is 16 amino acids.

There are many counts of this clonotype. This rearrangement joins TRBV10-3 to TRBJ2-6, with D perhaps matching TRBD2 (6 bases). The V end was cut by 0 bases, the J end by 2 bases, with 17 bases between. The CDR3 totals 19 residues. The germline V gene encodes CDR1 ENHRY and CDR2 SYGVKD. The CDR3 DNA reads as TGTGCCATCAGTGAGTCGATTGGAGGGGAATTTCCTGGGGCCAACGTCCTGACTTTC. It is translated as CAISESIGGEFPGANVLTF.

This clonotype was seen repeatedly, ten times or more. V and J are TRBV29-1 and TRBJ1-1; TRBD1 might be the D (6 bases). The germline gives CDR1 SQVTM, CDR2 ANQGSEA. The CDR3 spans 15 residues. V was trimmed by 8 bases and J by 1 base, leaving 20 bases between them. The CDR3 region is CSHLKQQGGNTEAFF. CDR3 bases: TGCAGCCATCTAAAACAACAGGGCGGGAACACTGAAGCTTTCTTT.

This clonotype appeared a few times. J is TRBJ2-7 and V is TRBV25-1; no definite D call. Germline CDR1 MGHDK, CDR2 SYGVNS. CDR3 size: 12 residues. V lost 8 bases and J 3 bases, leaving 11 bases between the germline ends. In DNA, the CDR3 is TGTGCCAGCTCGAACACCGTCTACGAGCAGTACTTC. It yields the protein CASSNTVYEQYF.

In its sample, this clonotype was seen a few times. This rearrangement joins TRBV20-1 to TRBJ2-2; 8 bases fit TRBD2. This CDR3 has 16 residues. Germline values: CDR1 DFQATT, CDR2 SNEGSKA (reference sequence). CDR3 nucleotide sequence: TGCAGCGAGGCGGATAGCGGGGTATTGAACACCGGGGAGCTGTTTTTT. Amino acid sequence: CSEADSGVLNTGELFF.

CDR3 loop: CASSPGVATDTQYF. The CDR3 DNA follows: TGTGCCAGCAGCCCAGGGGTAGCGACAGATACGCAGTATTTT. The chain is built from TRBV9 and TRBJ2-3; TRBD1 is a possible D gene (6 bases). Trimming pared 4 bases from V and 3 bases from J, leaving 12 bases between. The CDR3 sequence is 14 residues long. Germline lookup yields CDR1 SGDLS and CDR2 YYNGEE.

There are a few counts of this clonotype. The rearrangement uses TRBV20-1 and TRBJ2-1, with 11 bases identical to TRBD2. V shed 6 bases and J 15 bases; nucleotides not matched to a gene: 4. Germline loops: CDR1 DFQATT, CDR2 SNEGSKA (reference sequence). This CDR3 region has 10 residues. The CDR3 DNA follows: TGCAGTGCAACCGGGACTAGCGGGTTCTTC. Amino acid sequence: CSATGTSGFF.

The table lists this clonotype with a few counts. This chain connects TRBV5-1 to TRBJ1-6; 8 positions agree with TRBD1. The CDR3 is 16 amino acids. The V and J ends lost 1 base and 7 bases, in that order; junction bases with no gene match: 7. CDR1 is SGHRS and CDR2 is YFSETQ in the germline V gene. Written as DNA, the CDR3 is TGCGCCAGCAGCTTGTTGGGACAGGTTCTGAATTCACCCCTCCACTTT. Its protein product is CASSLLGQVLNSPLHF.

In DNA, the CDR3 is TGCAGCGTTGAGCGGGATGTCACCATATATTTT. It codes for CSVERDVTIYF. The chain couples TRBV29-1 to TRBJ1-3; D not resolved. Germline lookup yields CDR1 SQVTM and CDR2 ANQGSEA. Trimming stripped 3 bases from V and 9 bases from J, with 9 bases between. The CDR3 sequence is 11 residues long.

This clonotype was recorded at least ten times. CDR3: CASRVYDNQPQHF. CDR3 nucleotides: TGTGCCAGCAGGGTATATGACAATCAGCCCCAGCATTTT. The V gene is TRBV28, the J gene TRBJ1-5; unclear D gene. V gave up 6 bases and J gave up 3 bases, with 9 bases separating them. The germline V gene has CDR1 MDHEN and CDR2 SYDVKM. This CDR3 spans 13 amino acids. The full variable domain, rest sourced from reference TRBV28 and TRBJ1-5, is DVKVTQSSRYLVKRTGEKVFLECVQDMDHENMFWYRQDPGLGLRLIYFSYDVKMKEKGDIPEGYSVSREKKERFSLILESASTNQTSMYLCASRVYDNQPQHFGDGTRLSIL.

The rearrangement links TRBV2 to TRBJ2-3, with 10 bases aligning to TRBD1. With 4 bases clipped from V and 3 bases from J, the junction kept 4 bases outside the gene matches. The CDR3 runs to 15 residues. Germline values: CDR1 SNHLY, CDR2 FYNNEI. The CDR3, as DNA: TGTGCCAGCAGTGCCGGGACAGGGGCGACAGATACGCAGTATTTT. It is translated as CASSAGTGATDTQYF.

This clonotype was detected ten times or more. This chain joins TRBV20-1 and TRBJ2-7, with D unclear. V was clipped by 3 bases and J by 0 bases, with 18 bases between them. CDR1 and CDR2 (germline): DFQATT, SNEGSKA (reference sequence). The CDR3 is 16 residues long. CDR3: CSASAANLKSSYEQYF. The DNA for the CDR3 is TGCAGTGCTAGCGCCGCGAACTTAAAGAGCTCCTACGAGCAGTACTTC.

This clonotype occurred a few times. This rearrangement joins TRBV4-1 to TRBJ2-6, with a tentative D call TRBD2 (6 bases). V lost 0 bases and J lost 0, with 12 bases in between. Germline CDR1 is MGHRA and CDR2 is YSYEKL. This CDR3 comprises 18 residues. The CDR3 DNA is TGCGCCAGCAGCCAAGATTGGGGGGTCGGCTCTGGGGCCAACGTCCTGACTTTC. Translating it yields CASSQDWGVGSGANVLTF.

J is TRBJ2-7 and V is TRBV6-2 or TRBV6-3; D might be TRBD1 (6 bases). V shed 2 bases and J shed 2 bases, with 19 bases lying between them. CDR3 length: 17 amino acids. Germline CDR1 and CDR2: MNHEY and SVGEGT. CDR3: CASSYGPVQGGTYEQYF. DNA of the CDR3: TGTGCCAGCAGTTACGGTCCGGTACAGGGTGGTACCTACGAGCAGTACTTC.